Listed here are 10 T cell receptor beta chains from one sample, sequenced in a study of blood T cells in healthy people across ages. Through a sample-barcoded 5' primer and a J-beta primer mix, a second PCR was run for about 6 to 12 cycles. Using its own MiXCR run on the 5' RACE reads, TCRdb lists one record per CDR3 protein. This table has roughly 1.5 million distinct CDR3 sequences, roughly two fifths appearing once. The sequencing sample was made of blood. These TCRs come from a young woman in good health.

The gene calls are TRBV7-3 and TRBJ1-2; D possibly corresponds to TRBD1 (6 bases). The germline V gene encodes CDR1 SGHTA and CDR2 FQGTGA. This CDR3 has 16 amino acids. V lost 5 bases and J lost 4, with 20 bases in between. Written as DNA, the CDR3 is TGTGCCAGCAGCGCCTCCCTACAGGGAACTCCCTATGGCTACACCTTC. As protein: CASSASLQGTPYGYTF. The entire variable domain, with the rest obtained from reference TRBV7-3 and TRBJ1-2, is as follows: GAGVSQTPSNKVTEKGKYVELRCDPISGHTALYWYRQSLGQGPEFLIYFQGTGAADDSGLPNDRFFAVRPEGSVSTLKIQRTERGDSAVYLCASSASLQGTPYGYTFGSGTRLTVV.

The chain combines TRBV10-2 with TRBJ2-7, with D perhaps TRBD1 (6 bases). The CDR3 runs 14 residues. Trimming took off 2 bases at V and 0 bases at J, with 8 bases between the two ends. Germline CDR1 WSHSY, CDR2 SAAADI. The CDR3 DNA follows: TGCGCCAGCAGTGAGGGACAGAGCTCCTACGAGCAGTACTTC. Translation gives CASSEGQSSYEQYF.

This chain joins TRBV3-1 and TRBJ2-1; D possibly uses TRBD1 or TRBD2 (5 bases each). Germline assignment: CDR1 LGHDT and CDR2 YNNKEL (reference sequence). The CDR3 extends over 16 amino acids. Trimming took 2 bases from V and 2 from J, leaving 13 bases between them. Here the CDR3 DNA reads TGTGCCAGCAGCCAACTAACCGGGACGACCTACAATGAGCAGTTCTTC. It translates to CASSQLTGTTYNEQFF.

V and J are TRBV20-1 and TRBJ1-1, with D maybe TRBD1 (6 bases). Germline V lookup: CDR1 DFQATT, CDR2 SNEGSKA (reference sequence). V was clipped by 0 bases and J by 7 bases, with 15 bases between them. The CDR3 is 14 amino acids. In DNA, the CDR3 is TGCAGTGCTAGAGATCTTAGGGACAACCTTGAAGCTTTCTTT. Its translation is CSARDLRDNLEAFF.

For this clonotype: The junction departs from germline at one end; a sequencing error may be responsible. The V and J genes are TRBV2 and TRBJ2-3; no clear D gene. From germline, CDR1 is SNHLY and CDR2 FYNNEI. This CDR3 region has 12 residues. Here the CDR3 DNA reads TGTGCCAGCAGTGTGAGCATAGATACGCAGTATTTT. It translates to CASSVSIDTQYF.

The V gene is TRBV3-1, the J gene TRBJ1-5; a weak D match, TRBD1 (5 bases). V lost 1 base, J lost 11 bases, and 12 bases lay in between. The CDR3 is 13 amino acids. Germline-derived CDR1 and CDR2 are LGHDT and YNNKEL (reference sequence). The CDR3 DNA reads TGTGCCAGCAGCCAAGGTCTGGTAGGGGCCCAGCATTTT. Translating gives CASSQGLVGAQHF.

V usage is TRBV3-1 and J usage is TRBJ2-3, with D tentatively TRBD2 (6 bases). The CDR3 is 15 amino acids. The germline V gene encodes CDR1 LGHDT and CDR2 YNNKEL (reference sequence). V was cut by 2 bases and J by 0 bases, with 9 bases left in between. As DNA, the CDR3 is TGTGCCAGCAGCCAATTCGCGGGGAGCACAGATACGCAGTATTTT. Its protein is CASSQFAGSTDTQYF.

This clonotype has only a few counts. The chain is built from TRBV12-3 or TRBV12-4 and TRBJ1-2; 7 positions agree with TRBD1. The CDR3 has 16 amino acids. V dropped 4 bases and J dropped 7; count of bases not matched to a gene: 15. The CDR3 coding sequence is TGTGCCAGCAGTTATTCCGGCACAGGGGAATTTGGTGGCTACACCTTC. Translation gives CASSYSGTGEFGGYTF.

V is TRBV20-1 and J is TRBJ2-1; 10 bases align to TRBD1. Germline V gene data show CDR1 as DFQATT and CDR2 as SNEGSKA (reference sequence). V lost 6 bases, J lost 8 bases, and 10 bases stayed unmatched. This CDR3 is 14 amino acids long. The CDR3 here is CSAPDRGVGDEQFF. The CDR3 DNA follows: TGCAGTGCACCGGACAGGGGGGTAGGCGATGAGCAGTTCTTC.

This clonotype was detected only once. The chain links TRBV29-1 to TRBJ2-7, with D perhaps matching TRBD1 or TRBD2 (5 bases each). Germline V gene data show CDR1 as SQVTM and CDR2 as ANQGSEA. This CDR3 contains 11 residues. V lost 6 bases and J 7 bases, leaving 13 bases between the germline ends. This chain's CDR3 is CSVIQGVEQYF. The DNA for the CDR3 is TGCAGCGTAATCCAGGGAGTTGAGCAGTACTTC.